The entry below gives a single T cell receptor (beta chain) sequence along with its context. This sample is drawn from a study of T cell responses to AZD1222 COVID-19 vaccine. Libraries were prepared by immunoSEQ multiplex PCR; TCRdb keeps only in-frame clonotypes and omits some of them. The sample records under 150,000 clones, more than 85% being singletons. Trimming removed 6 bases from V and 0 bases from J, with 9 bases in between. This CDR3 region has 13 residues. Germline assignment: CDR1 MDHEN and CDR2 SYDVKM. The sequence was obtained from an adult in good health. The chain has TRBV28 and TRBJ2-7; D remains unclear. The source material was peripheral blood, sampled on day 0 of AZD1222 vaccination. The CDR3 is CASRLTSSYEQYF. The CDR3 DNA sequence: TGTGCCAGCAGACTCACCTCCTCCTACGAGCAGTACTTC.